The present T cell receptor beta chain was sequenced within a study of blood T cell repertoires in COVID-19. The overall study: From the United States, Italy and Spain came samples of acute and convalescent COVID-19.

The method was immunoSEQ multiplex PCR; TCRdb's version includes in-frame clones alone and lacks a portion of them. The repertoire holds about 100,000 clones, with more than 75% as singletons. The CDR3 has 14 amino acids. Germline lookup yields CDR1 WSHSY and CDR2 SAAADI. Trimming removed 2 bases from V and 2 bases from J, with 9 bases in between. The source of this sequence is a man aged 30-40 years in a cohort sampled during active COVID-19. The material sequenced was peripheral blood. The V gene is TRBV10-2, the J gene TRBJ1-1, with D unclear. The CDR3 region has the DNA TGCGCCAGCAGTGAGGCCGGAGGCAACACTGAAGCTTTCTTT. Amino acids: CASSEAGGNTEAFF.